This TCR beta chain was retrieved from a study of T-cell reconstitution after alpha-beta-depleted transplantation in children (dated by TCRdb to the mid-2010s). Study-wide context: Using TCR repertoire profiling, the study followed T-cell immune reconstitution in a quantitative way in children after TCRalphabeta/CD19-depleted allogeneic hematopoietic cell transplantation. The study at large found these results: Over subsequent months, a decline in hyperexpanded clone frequencies was noted, and after one year, T-cell counts and TCRbeta diversity were mostly ascribed to newly produced T cells. Apparently early alphabetaT-cell count recovery about two months after transplant reportedly relied on only several hundred rapidly expanded clones derived from non-depleted graft cells. In some patients, the high TCRbeta diversity seen at day 60 was put down to recipient T cells and intrathymic progenitors that had survived conditioning.

Preparation of the library involved PCR. Sequenced on an Illumina HiSeq 2500. Molecular barcoding was employed in the preparation of TCR libraries, with unique molecular identifiers being used to normalize TCRbeta repertoire quantification. TCRdb cleaned the public reads at Q25 with fastp, built clones with MiXCR and kept in-frame beta chains. CDR3 protein duplicates are merged, each entry listing the most common genes and DNA. This sample has about 300,000 distinct CDR3 sequences in its table, and around 7.1% of those were observed once. The leading ten clones occupy approximately 9.1% of the sample. Read against the paper, the sample's treatment or condition label means: allogeneic hematopoietic cell transplantation with graft depleted of TCRalphabeta T cells and CD19 B cells. The children who served as transplant recipients had been given grafts of TCRalphabeta/CD19-depleted allogeneic hematopoietic cells.

The CDR3 goes from the cysteine to the phenylalanine over 13 residues. Of the read, only the CDR3 DNA is kept; its 39 bases are in frame from base 1. Based on the germline V gene, the CDR1 and CDR2 sequences are SGDLS and YYNGEE. V is cut by 0 bases and J by 7 bases, and the space between the germline ends is 8 bases. This clonotype showed up just a few times. What antigen it recognizes has not been identified. No base quality values were provided; no much bigger clone lies one nucleotide off. The sample in question was peripheral blood, obtained 360 days after TCRalphabeta/CD19-depleted stem cell transplant. The chain uses TRBV9 and TRBJ2-1, with the D gene too uncertain to name. The clonotype originates from a female patient aged 2 to 10 who had a stem cell transplant for Fanconi anemia, so the T cells may come from the graft donor. CDR3 sequence: CASSVGQLNEQFF. At the DNA level, the sequence is TGTGCCAGCAGCGTAGGGCAGCTAAATGAGCAGTTCTTC.